The entry below gives a single T cell receptor (beta chain) sequence along with its context. Its target antigen remains unknown. Sequencer: Illumina HiSeq 2000. TCR beta cDNA libraries were made by 5'RACE template switching that added a universal primer site and unique molecular identifiers. cDNA synthesis was primed from the TCR beta constant segment and was followed by two successive PCR amplification steps. Per the authors' processing: Reads were demultiplexed and grouped by UMI with MIGEC, and clonotypes were assembled and quantified with MiTCR. To exclude erroneous sequences, any TCR cDNA sequence not supported by at least two reads was discarded. Downstream repertoire analysis used the tcR package, and clonotypes were matched across fractions by CDR3 nucleotide sequence plus V segment. VDJmatch was used to annotate antigen specificity against VDJdb, with one amino acid substitution allowed in CDR3. The reads were reprocessed in TCRdb, with one entry per CDR3 protein sequence and no accompanying DNA. TCRdb assigned the V and J calls; the authors' analysis was not used. This specimen's table enumerates around 550,000 distinct CDR3 sequences. The ten largest clones add up to approximately 3.6% of the sample.

HCMV-specific IgG was detected in serum with a commercial ELISA kit to determine HCMV serostatus. Ficoll density gradient centrifugation was used to isolate peripheral blood mononuclear cells from blood. The entry originates in a study of T cells expressing NK-cell markers (dated by TCRdb to the early 2020s). Regarding the research as a whole: TCR beta-chain repertoires were profiled in sorted CD3+CD56+NKG2C+, CD3+CD56+NKG2C- and CD3+CD56-NKG2C+ T-cell subsets from seven or eight donors. Of the eight sequenced donors, seven were found to be HCMV-seropositive and one was found to be HCMV-seronegative. All eight donors whose samples were sequenced were randomly selected healthy volunteers, three of them men and five women. Illumina HiSeq 2000/2500, MiSeq or NextSeq was used to sequence libraries as 2 x 150 bp reads.

Overall study outcomes, separate from this receptor: In 5 to 7 donors, the dominant CD3+CD56+NKG2C+ clonotypes ranked among the top 10 CD8+ clonotypes, making up roughly 1.0-8% of CD8+ T cells. It remained unclear whether the expanded NKG2C-expressing T cell clones were specific for HCMV antigens. Those dominant clonotypes were again the most abundant among CD3+CD56-NKG2C+ cells in a few donors, at about 25-65%.

The sample consisted of blood T cells: a sorted CD56 or NKG2C T cell subset, CD4+ or CD8+ T cells, or bulk PBMC T cells (not recorded which). The receptor's source is a man aged 18 to 29 in good health. Donor details come from another sample of the same person, matched by shared clones.

The CDR3 reads as follows: CASSQTPGGLTDTQYF. The chain is assembled from TRBV3-1 and TRBJ2-3; the D call from TCRdb, TRBD2, cannot be confirmed without DNA. The germline V gene (reference sequence) sets CDR1 to LGHDT and CDR2 to YNNKEL. From cysteine to phenylalanine, the CDR3 is 16 amino acids long. No DNA appears here.